This T cell receptor (beta chain) is drawn from a study of OX40 agonist ivuxolimab in advanced cancers. With 0 bases removed from V and 3 bases from J, the gap between germline ends came to 14 bases. The CDR3 has 16 amino acids. CDR1 and CDR2 (germline): SGHRS, YFSETQ. Study findings and constraints: Still undetermined is the antigen specificity of the expanded peripheral T cells.

Profiled with immunoSEQ multiplex PCR; TCRdb holds only in-frame clones, not every one. The sample has approximately 130,000 clones, 90% seen once. Concerning this clone itself: The antigen remains unidentified.

The sequence derives from an adult with an advanced solid tumor such as melanoma, head and neck, liver or kidney cancer. The gene calls are TRBV5-1 and TRBJ2-3; TRBD2 might be the D (6 bases). This specimen consisted of CD4+ or CD8+ T cells sorted from blood, obtained in a trial of the OX40 agonist ivuxolimab. CDR3 sequence (DNA): TGCGCCAGCAGCTTGGACCCGTCTCGGGGGACAGATACGCAGTATTTT. Translating it yields CASSLDPSRGTDTQYF.